These T cell receptor beta chains were read from a single sample in a study of blood T cell repertoires in COVID-19. Clones were sequenced by immunoSEQ multiplex PCR, and TCRdb holds only the in-frame ones, with some missing. Altogether tens of thousands of clones are present, approximately 90% being singletons, with the ten largest covering approximately 20%. Sequencing was carried out using peripheral blood. The receptors were gathered from a man aged 65 to 79 with acute or convalescent COVID-19. Both conserved end residues are part of each CDR3. D genes are given only for firm matches. Clone size, where shown, is once, few, many, or a class for clones that have expanded.

TRBV5-1	.	TRBJ1-1	.	TGCGCCAGCAGCTTGACAGGGATTGAAGCTTTCTTT	CASSLTGIEAFF
TRBV27	TRBD2	TRBJ2-1	.	TGTGCCAGCAGTTTCGGCGGGAGGACTGAGCAGTTCTTC	CASSFGGRTEQFF
TRBV11-2	.	TRBJ1-2	.	TGTGCCAGCAGCCGGGGGGGCATTAAAGGCTATGGCTACACCTTC	CASSRGGIKGYGYTF
TRBV7-3	.	TRBJ1-2	.	TGTGCCAGCAGCTTTACAGGCTTCTATGGCTACACCTTC	CASSFTGFYGYTF
TRBV6-4	.	TRBJ1-1	.	TGTGCCAGCAGCACCCAGATGAACACTGAAGCTTTCTTT	CASSTQMNTEAFF
TRBV29-1	TRBD2	TRBJ2-5	.	TGCAGCGCCCAAGGACTAGCGGGAGTTAAGACCCAGTACTTC	CSAQGLAGVKTQYF
TRBV6-1	.	TRBJ1-1	few	TGTGCCAGCAGTGAAGGTTTTGAGGGCGCGGCTTTCTTT	CASSEGFEGAAFF
TRBV11-2	.	TRBJ2-1	.	TGTGCCAGCAGCTTAGACCTGTATGAGCAGTTCTTC	CASSLDLYEQFF
TRBV2	.	TRBJ1-5	few	TGTGCCAGCAGTGAATTAGCGGGCGCGGGTCAGCCCCAGCATTTT	CASSELAGAGQPQHF
TRBV19	.	TRBJ1-1	.	TGTGCCAGTAGTCCCCGTCTCCGGTCTGAAGCTTTCTTT	CASSPRLRSEAFF
TRBV28	TRBD1	TRBJ1-1	.	TGTGCCAGCAGTTTAACAGGGGTCGACACTGAAGCTTTCTTT	CASSLTGVDTEAFF
TRBV15	.	TRBJ2-3	.	TGTGCCACCAGCAGGGAAAAGCGTCATACGCAGTATTTT	CATSREKRHTQYF
TRBV7-9	.	TRBJ2-7	.	TGTGCCAGCAGCTTAGTCGCGTCCGAGCAGTACTTC	CASSLVASEQYF
TRBV4-1	.	TRBJ2-4	.	TGCGCCAGCAAACTCCCAGGGTCGCTTGACATTCAGTACTTC	CASKLPGSLDIQYF
TRBV4-3	.	TRBJ2-3	.	TGCGCCAGCAGCTCTACTGGCGGGATTAGCACAGATACGCAGTATTTT	CASSSTGGISTDTQYF